This TCR beta chain was identified during a study of blood T cell repertoires in COVID-19. Overall study: Samples came from the United States, Italy and Spain, spanning acute and convalescent COVID-19. T cells, B-cell-depleted T cells, or PBMCs supplied cDNA or gDNA.

V shed 3 bases and J 2 bases; nucleotides not matched to a gene: 5. CDR3 size: 15 residues. Germline CDR1 reads LNHDA; CDR2 reads SQIVND (reference sequence). Generated by immunoSEQ multiplex PCR, the TCRdb table keeps only in-frame clones and is missing some. The sample shows over 85,000 clones, around 87% of them seen only once. The V and J genes are TRBV19 and TRBJ2-3; TRBD2 aligns across 7 bases. The clonotype was recovered from a man over 45 with active or convalescent COVID-19. The sample was peripheral blood. CDR3 residues: CASSMASGTTDTQYF. Here the CDR3 DNA reads TGTGCCAGTAGTATGGCTAGCGGAACCACAGATACGCAGTATTTT.